The source of this T cell receptor beta chain is a study of shared clonotypes between healthy human individuals. Study-level background: Those who served as donors were a couple of women and a few men between the ages of 18 and 49.

The study's findings and limits: Memory subsets generally showed smaller estimated richness than naive subsets did. How much donors shared clonotypes was expected to be affected by sequencing depth. In this cohort, only blood was sampled, and tissue repertoires likely differ.

Concerning this clone itself: Antigen unknown.

The V gene's germline CDR1 is MDHEN and CDR2 SYDVKM. This CDR3 contains 17 residues. Trimming pared 8 bases from V and 0 bases from J, leaving 22 bases between. The assay was immunoSEQ multiplex PCR, and TCRdb's table has in-frame clones only and misses some. The sample includes under 1,900,000 clones, 97% to 99% of them seen just once. The V and J genes are TRBV28 and TRBJ1-2; TRBD1 might be the D (6 bases). This TCR came from a man aged 25 to 40 in good health. Sequences were obtained from naive CD4+ T cells sorted from blood. Subset meaning: CD45RA+ positively selected. CDR3 DNA: TGTGCCAGCTTGAACTCCGGGAGGGGGACACCTAACTATGGCTACACCTTC. Translation gives CASLNSGRGTPNYGYTF.